One and the same sample provided the 23 T cell receptor beta chains below, sequenced in a study of cytomegalovirus exposure and HLA in healthy donors. With 60 Vbeta and 13 Jbeta primers, the PCR was carried out. Some clones are missing from TCRdb's copy, which holds only in-frame ones; the method was immunoSEQ multiplex PCR. The data contain about 170,000 clones, 75% to 80% of them seen just once; the ten biggest clones take up 6% to 7%. Specimen: PBMCs. The origin of the receptors is a man in his forties in good health and CMV-seropositive.

The chain joins TRBV29-1 to TRBJ2-1; TRBD2 is a possible D gene (5 bases). Germline CDR1 SQVTM, CDR2 ANQGSEA. The V end lost 1 base, the J end lost 1 base, and 14 bases lay between the germline ends. This CDR3 comprises 16 residues. DNA of the CDR3: TGCAGCGTTGAAGCGGTGGGGAGCGCTTCCTACAATGAGCAGTTCTTC. Its protein is CSVEAVGSASYNEQFF.

The chain combines TRBV28 with TRBJ2-3; 9 nucleotides agree with TRBD2. The CDR3 loop spans 15 amino acids. V lost 6 bases to trimming and J lost 5 bases; unmatched junction nucleotides: 9. Per the germline V gene, CDR1 is MDHEN and CDR2 is SYDVKM. The DNA for the CDR3 is TGTGCCAGCAGGGCGGGGGGGGCCGGGAGAGATACGCAGTATTTT. This translates into CASRAGGAGRDTQYF.

The sample holds one count of this clone. The chain joins TRBV5-1 to TRBJ2-7; 11 bases line up with TRBD2. V trimming: 2 bases; J trimming: 6 bases; junction bases outside the gene matches: 10. Germline V gene sequence: CDR1 SGHRS, CDR2 YFSETQ. The CDR3 contains 16 residues. The chain's CDR3 is CASSFRTSGSLGEQYF. As DNA, the CDR3 is TGCGCCAGCAGCTTTAGAACTAGCGGGAGTTTGGGCGAGCAGTACTTC.

This chain joins TRBV19 and TRBJ2-3; D remains unclear. CDR1 and CDR2 from the germline V gene are LNHDA and SQIVND (reference sequence). Trimming left V 4 bases short and J 4 bases short, with 9 bases between. CDR3 length equals 13 residues. The CDR3 DNA sequence: TGTGCCAGTAGTACCCAACTGGCAGATACGCAGTATTTT. Its protein is CASSTQLADTQYF.

This chain uses TRBV9 with TRBJ1-2, with TRBD1 matching 9 bases. Germline V gives CDR1 SGDLS, CDR2 YYNGEE. V dropped 0 bases and J dropped 5; count of bases not matched to a gene: 8. The CDR3 length is 16 residues. The CDR3 protein is CASSVGKTGGRYGYTF. The CDR3, as DNA: TGTGCCAGCAGCGTAGGGAAGACAGGGGGGAGATATGGCTACACCTTC.

This sequence joins TRBV6-1 and TRBJ1-4; 7 bases are shared with TRBD1. V gave up 6 bases and J gave up 7 bases; unmatched junction bases: 8. The CDR3 sequence is 14 residues long. Germline-derived CDR1 and CDR2 are MNHNS and SASEGT. The CDR3 sequence: CASRAGGTGEKLFF. CDR3 bases: TGTGCCAGCAGAGCAGGGGGGACGGGTGAAAAACTGTTTTTT.

The chain carries TRBV11-3 and TRBJ2-7, with D unresolved. Germline V gene sequence: CDR1 SGHNT, CDR2 YENEEA. Deletions cut 3 bases from V and 2 bases from J, with 8 bases between. This CDR3 is 13 amino acids long. The CDR3 protein is CASSLGQTYEQYF. The CDR3 DNA reads TGTGCCAGCAGCTTGGGCCAGACCTACGAGCAGTACTTC.

V usage is TRBV28 and J usage is TRBJ2-2; D perhaps matches TRBD2 (6 bases). The germline V gene has CDR1 MDHEN and CDR2 SYDVKM. The CDR3 is made up of 13 amino acids. The V and J ends lost 3 bases and 7 bases respectively, with 9 bases between them. This CDR3 is CASSFFGGGELFF. The CDR3 bases are TGTGCCAGCAGTTTTTTCGGGGGCGGGGAGCTGTTTTTT.

This clone is a singleton in its sample. The chain is built from TRBV4-1 and TRBJ1-2; perhaps TRBD1 as D (6 bases). The V and J ends lost 1 base and 3 bases respectively, with 12 bases between them. In germline, CDR1 is MGHRA, CDR2 YSYEKL. CDR3 length: 15 residues. The DNA for the CDR3 is TGCGCCAGCAGCCAAGGATACAGGGCGGACTATGGCTACACCTTC. The encoded protein is CASSQGYRADYGYTF.

This clone was detected only a few times. The CDR3 DNA sequence: TGCGCCAGCAGCTTGGTGGCACCTTCTACTAATGAAAAACTGTTTTTT. Protein: CASSLVAPSTNEKLFF. V and J are TRBV5-1 and TRBJ1-4; no firm D call. Trimming took 0 bases from V and 2 from J, leaving 11 bases between them. From germline, CDR1 is SGHRS and CDR2 YFSETQ. The CDR3 covers 16 residues. Variable domain in full (rest from reference TRBV5-1 and TRBJ1-4): KAGVTQTPRYLIKTRGQQVTLSCSPISGHRSVSWYQQTPGQGLQFLFEYFSETQRNKGNFPGRFSGRQFSNSRSEMNVSTLELGDSALYLCASSLVAPSTNEKLFFGSGTQLSVL.

This chain uses TRBV5-6 with TRBJ1-1; 8 bases align to TRBD1. CDR1 and CDR2 from the germline V gene are SGHDT and YYEEEE. The CDR3 sequence is 14 residues long. V lost 0 bases and J lost 10; bases outside the gene matches: 8. CDR3 DNA sequence: TGTGCCAGCAGCTTGGGGGGGACAGGTGTTTTAGCTTTCTTT. As protein: CASSLGGTGVLAFF.

The chain joins TRBV10-3 to TRBJ2-2, with 7 positions matching TRBD1. The CDR3 extends over 14 amino acids. Germline V lookup: CDR1 ENHRY, CDR2 SYGVKD. Trimming cost V 6 bases and J 2 bases; bases outside gene matches: 3. The CDR3 region is CAIRGTENTGELFF. CDR3 DNA sequence: TGTGCCATCAGGGGGACAGAAAACACCGGGGAGCTGTTTTTT.

This chain uses TRBV2 with TRBJ2-1, with TRBD1 identical over 8 bases. CDR1 and CDR2 (germline): SNHLY, FYNNEI. The CDR3 is made up of 15 amino acids. J gave up 3 bases and V 6 bases, and 7 bases lay outside the gene matches. This CDR3 reads CASSVRTGSYNEQFF. DNA for the CDR3: TGTGCCAGCAGCGTTAGGACAGGGAGCTACAATGAGCAGTTCTTC.

This clone came up a few times. This sequence joins TRBV6-6 and TRBJ2-7, with D perhaps matching TRBD1 (6 bases). Germline CDR1 MNHNY, CDR2 SVGAGI (reference sequence). V was shortened by 5 bases and J by 0 bases, with 14 bases between the two germline ends. The CDR3 loop spans 15 amino acids. For the CDR3, the DNA is TGTGCCAGCAGTGAGAGGGGGTCCGGCTCCTACGAGCAGTACTTC. Its translation: CASSERGSGSYEQYF.

This clone was picked up one time. The chain recombines TRBV2 with TRBJ1-2; TRBD1 matches 7 bases. Germline V gene lookup returns CDR1 SNHLY and CDR2 FYNNEI. The CDR3 is made up of 13 amino acids. With 4 bases clipped from V and 7 bases from J, the junction kept 6 bases outside the gene matches. The CDR3 nucleotides read TGTGCCAGCAGTGGGGACAGCCTCTCTGGCTACACCTTC. It yields the protein CASSGDSLSGYTF.

The J gene is TRBJ2-7, the V gene TRBV5-6; D is perhaps TRBD2 (5 bases). V lost 4 bases to trimming and J lost 0 bases, with 17 bases between them. The CDR3 is 16 residues long. Looked up from germline, CDR1 is SGHDT and CDR2 is YYEEEE. This chain's CDR3 is CASSSLEDRSSYEQYF. The CDR3, as DNA: TGTGCCAGCAGCAGCTTGGAGGATCGGTCCTCCTACGAGCAGTACTTC. The variable domain in full, with the rest retrieved from reference TRBV5-6 and TRBJ2-7, is DAGVTQSPTHLIKTRGQQVTLRCSPKSGHDTVSWYQQALGQGPQFIFQYYEEEERQRGNFPDRFSGHQFPNYSSELNVNALLLGDSALYLCASSSLEDRSSYEQYFGPGTRLTVT.

The rearrangement joins TRBV5-6 to TRBJ1-2; 8 positions match TRBD1. The trim removed 3 bases at V and 4 bases at J, leaving 11 bases unmatched. CDR3 size: 16 residues. Per germline, CDR1 SGHDT and CDR2 YYEEEE. The CDR3 loop is CASSSGQARLIYGYTF. The CDR3 nucleotides are TGTGCCAGCAGCTCGGGACAGGCAAGGTTGATCTATGGCTACACCTTC. Filled out from reference TRBV5-6 and TRBJ1-2, the complete variable domain reads DAGVTQSPTHLIKTRGQQVTLRCSPKSGHDTVSWYQQALGQGPQFIFQYYEEEERQRGNFPDRFSGHQFPNYSSELNVNALLLGDSALYLCASSSGQARLIYGYTFGSGTRLTVV.

The J gene is TRBJ1-6, the V gene TRBV5-1; 7 nucleotides line up with TRBD1. Germline V gene lookup returns CDR1 SGHRS and CDR2 YFSETQ. This CDR3 comprises 16 residues. The V segment lost 1 base and the J segment 5 bases; nucleotides outside the gene matches: 6. The DNA of the CDR3 is TGCGCCAGCAGCTTGACCTCCGGGACAGATAATTCACCCCTCCACTTT. This gives the protein CASSLTSGTDNSPLHF.

The chain combines TRBV28 with TRBJ1-6, with TRBD1 as a possible D gene (5 bases). Between the trimmed V and J ends, which lost 4 bases and 7 bases, there was a span of 11 bases. The CDR3 extends over 14 amino acids. Germline CDR1 and CDR2: MDHEN and SYDVKM. CDR3: CASSYGGANSPLHF. The DNA for the CDR3 is TGTGCCAGCAGTTACGGAGGGGCGAATTCACCCCTCCACTTT. Full variable domain (missing parts from reference TRBV28 and TRBJ1-6): DVKVTQSSRYLVKRTGEKVFLECVQDMDHENMFWYRQDPGLGLRLIYFSYDVKMKEKGDIPEGYSVSREKKERFSLILESASTNQTSMYLCASSYGGANSPLHFGNGTRLTVT.

V and J are TRBV4-2 and TRBJ2-3, with TRBD2 matching over 8 bases. Germline values: CDR1 LGHNA, CDR2 YNFKEQ. V trimming: 5 bases; J trimming: 6 bases; junction bases outside the gene matches: 19. This CDR3 region has 18 residues. CDR3 region: CASSSQRGPGGARDTQYF. The CDR3 DNA follows: TGTGCCAGCAGCTCCCAGCGGGGGCCGGGGGGCGCGAGGGATACGCAGTATTTT.

This rearrangement joins TRBV7-6 to TRBJ2-1; 11 bases are a match to TRBD2. CDR1 is SGHVS, CDR2 FNYEAQ, per germline. After removal of 4 bases from V and 7 bases from J, the junction contained 6 bases not matched to a gene. The CDR3 extends over 15 amino acids. In DNA form, the CDR3 reads TGTGCCAGCAGCTCCGGGACTAGCGGCCTTAATGAGCAGTTCTTC. Its protein is CASSSGTSGLNEQFF.

The count of this clone is one. The chain carries TRBV6-5 and TRBJ1-2; possibly TRBD1 for D (6 bases). Trimming took 6 bases from V and 8 from J, leaving 13 bases between them. Germline V gene data show CDR1 as MNHEY and CDR2 as SVGAGI. The CDR3 sequence is 12 residues long. The CDR3 protein is CASRDRFDGYTF. Written as DNA, the CDR3 is TGTGCCAGCAGAGACAGGTTCGACGGCTACACCTTC.

V usage is TRBV9 and J usage is TRBJ2-3, with 10 bases lining up with TRBD2. Trimming took 4 bases from V and 8 from J; bases not matched to a gene: 16. Germline assignment: CDR1 SGDLS and CDR2 YYNGEE. This CDR3 is built from 17 residues. The CDR3 DNA reads TGTGCCAGCAGCCCCGGACTGGCTAGCGGGAGATCGGGTACGCAGTATTTT. Encoded protein: CASSPGLASGRSGTQYF.